Listed here is a single T cell receptor (beta chain). One entry per CDR3 protein results from TCRdb running MiXCR on the 5' RACE reads. The sample holds approximately 300,000 distinct CDR3 sequences; about 20% are singletons and the top ten take about 4%. The data are from a study of CD8 T cells in ankylosing spondylitis. The length of the CDR3 is 16 residues. The ends lost 5 bases at V and 4 bases at J; junction bases unmatched: 7. Germline loops: CDR1 LNHNV, CDR2 YYDKDF (reference sequence). This chain joins TRBV15 and TRBJ2-1; TRBD2 aligns across 11 bases. The specimen sequenced was blood, either unsorted or a sorted T cell fraction (not recorded which). The receptor comes from a female donor with ankylosing spondylitis or in good health (not recorded which). CDR3 bases: TGTGCCACCAGCCGTATAGGACTAGCGGGTTACAATGAGCAGTTCTTC. It encodes CATSRIGLAGYNEQFF.